This T cell receptor beta chain was obtained from a study of blood T cells in healthy people across ages. Study conclusions and caveats: Whereas aged donors had fewer naive CD4+ cells, long-lived donors had more of them and higher diversity.

Total RNA, at least 5 micrograms per sample, was extracted from PBMCs. Next came a second PCR, run for roughly 7 to 12 cycles, which used a sample-barcoded 5' primer along with a J-beta primer mix. Researchers report that a template-switch adaptor with 12 random nucleotides tagged each cDNA molecule. MiXCR, run by TCRdb on the 5' RACE reads, gives a single entry per CDR3 protein. The data hold 920,000 or so distinct CDR3 sequences, with 40% to 50% observed a single time. Worth noting for this clonotype: Antigen specificity is unknown.

V lost 4 bases and J lost 4; bases outside the gene matches: 6. The V gene's germline CDR1 is SGDLS and CDR2 YYNGEE. The CDR3 totals 16 residues. The chain joins TRBV9 to TRBJ2-1; 12 bases match TRBD2. The clonotype was recovered from a woman aged 55-70 years in good health. Source material: blood. The chain's CDR3 is CASSPMGTSGYNEQFF. CDR3 nucleotides: TGTGCCAGCAGCCCGATGGGGACTAGCGGGTACAATGAGCAGTTCTTC.